A selection of T cell receptor beta chains follows, all from one sample in a study of T cells in localized non-small cell lung cancer. TCRdb's copy holds only in-frame clones and misses some; the assay was immunoSEQ multiplex PCR. This sample carries about 30,000 clones, roughly 91% of them seen once, and the ten largest clones take 10% to 15%. The starting material was peripheral blood, obtained before any cancer treatment. The receptor set was obtained from a female donor older than 55 with stage III squamous cell lung carcinoma. The CDR3 runs from the conserved cysteine through the conserved F or W. Fields, in order: V gene, clone size, J gene, D gene, CDR3 DNA, CDR3 protein. D genes are given only for firm matches. A clone size is listed for some rows: how often the clone was seen (once, few, many), or a class if it is expanded.

TRBV2	.	TRBJ1-5	.	TGTGCCAGCGGGGGCAGGTACAATCAGCCCCAGCATTTT	CASGGRYNQPQHF
TRBV19	.	TRBJ2-5	.	TGTGCCAGTAGTATGAATAAGCTGGAGGTAGAGACCCAGTACTTC	CASSMNKLEVETQYF
TRBV11-3	.	TRBJ2-3	TRBD2	TGTGCCAGCAGCTTAGGGGGGACTAGCGCAAGAGATACGCAGTATTTT	CASSLGGTSARDTQYF
TRBV18	.	TRBJ1-3	.	TGTGCCAGCTCACACGGACAGTCGGGCGGAAACACCATATATTTT	CASSHGQSGGNTIYF
TRBV28	.	TRBJ1-5	.	TGTGCCAGCAAAATTCCGGGGCCCCAGCATTTT	CASKIPGPQHF
TRBV5-6	.	TRBJ1-1	.	TGTGCCAGCAGCCCCCTGACCCGGCAGGAGGGCACTAACACTGAAGCTTTCTTT	CASSPLTRQEGTNTEAFF
TRBV10-3	.	TRBJ1-2	TRBD1	TGTGCCATCAGTGAGTCGAGCGGACAACAGGGGAGGAATGGCTACACCTTC	CAISESSGQQGRNGYTF
TRBV10-2	few	TRBJ1-1	.	TGCGCCAGCAGTGAGGTGAGCACTGAAGCTTTCTTT	CASSEVSTEAFF
TRBV9	once	TRBJ2-7	.	TGTGCCAGCAGCGTTGGACTCGGCGAGAGGCAGAGGAACGAGCAGTACTTC	CASSVGLGERQRNEQYF
TRBV18	.	TRBJ2-7	TRBD1	TGTGCCAGCTCACCAACAACAGGGGGCCTGAACGAGCAGTACTTC	CASSPTTGGLNEQYF
TRBV2	.	TRBJ1-2	.	TGTGCCAGCAGGGACGGTCCGGCGAACGGCTACACCTTC	CASRDGPANGYTF
TRBV5-6	.	TRBJ2-1	.	TGTGCCAGCAGCTTGCTCAATGGCAATGAGCAGTTCTTC	CASSLLNGNEQFF
TRBV7-2	.	TRBJ2-1	TRBD2	TGTGCCAGCACCCCCCCCGGACTAGCGGGGAGTGATGAGCAGTTCTTC	CASTPPGLAGSDEQFF
TRBV7-8	.	TRBJ2-7	TRBD2	TGTGCCAGCACCACTAGCGGCAACTACGAGCAGTACTTC	CASTTSGNYEQYF
TRBV5-1	.	TRBJ1-1	TRBD1	TGCGCCAGCAGCTTGGATCCGGGACAGGGGACTGAAGCTTTCTTT	CASSLDPGQGTEAFF
TRBV28	.	TRBJ1-5	.	TGTGCCAGCAGGAAGGGGGAGAGCAATCAGCCCCAGCATTTT	CASRKGESNQPQHF
TRBV4-2	once	TRBJ1-1	.	TGTGCCAGCAGCCAAAGCGGGGGCTGGACTGAAGCTTTCTTT	CASSQSGGWTEAFF
TRBV29-1	once	TRBJ2-1	.	TGCAAAGTGAGGGGCCTGAGCGAGCAGTTCTTC	CKVRGLSEQFF
TRBV7-6	.	TRBJ1-1	.	TGTGCCAGCAGCTTCCAGGGAGGCACTGAAGCTTTCTTT	CASSFQGGTEAFF
TRBV12-1	.	TRBJ1-2	.	TGTGCCAGCAGTATAGATAGAAACAGGGGGCGCGATATGAACTATGGCTACACCTTC	CASSIDRNRGRDMNYGYTF
TRBV18	.	TRBJ1-6	.	TGTGCCAGCTCACCCCGGGACCCGGCGAGTTCACCCCTCCACTTT	CASSPRDPASSPLHF
TRBV28	.	TRBJ2-1	TRBD1	TGTGCCAGCAGTTTGTCGGGACAGGGGGCCGATGAGCAGTTCTTC	CASSLSGQGADEQFF
TRBV6-5	.	TRBJ2-7	.	TGTGCCAGCAGAACGGAGGGCAACTACGAGCAGTACTTC	CASRTEGNYEQYF
TRBV25-1	.	TRBJ1-4	TRBD1	TGTGCCAGCAGTGAGGACAGGGGAGCAACTAATGAAAAACTGTTTTTT	CASSEDRGATNEKLFF
TRBV11-2	.	TRBJ2-7	.	TGTGCCAGCAGCTTACACTACGAGCAGTACTTC	CASSLHYEQYF
TRBV5-6	once	TRBJ1-3	.	TGTGCCAGCAGCCACAGGATTACTGGAAACACCATATATTTT	CASSHRITGNTIYF
TRBV27	.	TRBJ1-4	TRBD1	TGTGCCAGCAGTTTAGGCCCCGGCCAGGGGGCAACTAATGAAAAACTGTTTTTT	CASSLGPGQGATNEKLFF
TRBV5-5	.	TRBJ2-2	TRBD1	TGTGCCAGCAGCTTCGGGACAGGGAGGGCCGGGGAGCTGTTTTTT	CASSFGTGRAGELFF
TRBV14	once	TRBJ2-7	TRBD1	TGTGCCAGCAGCCGCCAGGGACAGGGCTCCTACGAGCAGTACTTC	CASSRQGQGSYEQYF